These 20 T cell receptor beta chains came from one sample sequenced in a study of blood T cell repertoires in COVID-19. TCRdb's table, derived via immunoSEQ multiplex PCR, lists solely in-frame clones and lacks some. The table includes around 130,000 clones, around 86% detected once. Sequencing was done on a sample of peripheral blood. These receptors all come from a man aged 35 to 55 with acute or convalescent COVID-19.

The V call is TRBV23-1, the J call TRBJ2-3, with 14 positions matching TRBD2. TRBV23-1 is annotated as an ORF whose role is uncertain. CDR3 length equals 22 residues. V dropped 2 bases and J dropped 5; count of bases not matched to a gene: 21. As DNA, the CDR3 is TGCGCCAGCAGTCAAAGGGGGCCCCGGCCCCATTGGGGACTAGCGGGGGAAGATACGCAGTATTTT. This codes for CASSQRGPRPHWGLAGEDTQYF.

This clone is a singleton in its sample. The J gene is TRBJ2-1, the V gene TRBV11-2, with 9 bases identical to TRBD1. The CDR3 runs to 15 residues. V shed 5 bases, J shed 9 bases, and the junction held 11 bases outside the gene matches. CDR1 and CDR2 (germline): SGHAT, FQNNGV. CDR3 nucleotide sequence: TGTGCCAGCAGCCCCCCGGGACAGGGTAGGGGTGAGCAGTTCTTC. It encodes CASSPPGQGRGEQFF.

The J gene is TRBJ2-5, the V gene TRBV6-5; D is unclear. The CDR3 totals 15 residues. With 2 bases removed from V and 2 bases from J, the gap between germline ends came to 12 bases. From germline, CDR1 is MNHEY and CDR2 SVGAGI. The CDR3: CASSYGQIYQETQYF. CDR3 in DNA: TGTGCCAGCAGTTACGGGCAGATATATCAAGAGACCCAGTACTTC.

The DNA of the CDR3 is TGTGCCAGCAGCTCGCAGGGGTGGGCCGGGGAGCTGTTTTTT. It yields the protein CASSSQGWAGELFF. V is TRBV11-2 and J is TRBJ2-2; tentatively, D is TRBD1 (6 bases). Germline V gives CDR1 SGHAT, CDR2 FQNNGV. This CDR3 comprises 14 residues. Trimming shortened V by 4 bases and J by 6 bases, and 12 bases separated the two germline ends.

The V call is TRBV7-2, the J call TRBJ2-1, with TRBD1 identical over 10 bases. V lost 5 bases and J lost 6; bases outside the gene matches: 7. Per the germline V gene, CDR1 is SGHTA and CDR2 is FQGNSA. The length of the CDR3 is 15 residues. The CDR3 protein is CASSRPGQGINEQFF. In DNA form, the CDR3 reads TGTGCCAGCAGCCGTCCGGGACAGGGGATCAATGAGCAGTTCTTC.

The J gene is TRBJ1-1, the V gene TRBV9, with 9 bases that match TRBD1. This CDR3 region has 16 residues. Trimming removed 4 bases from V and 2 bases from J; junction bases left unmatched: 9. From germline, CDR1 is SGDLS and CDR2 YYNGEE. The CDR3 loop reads CASSLGQGPRNTEAFF. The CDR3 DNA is TGTGCCAGCAGCTTAGGACAGGGGCCTAGAAACACTGAAGCTTTCTTT.

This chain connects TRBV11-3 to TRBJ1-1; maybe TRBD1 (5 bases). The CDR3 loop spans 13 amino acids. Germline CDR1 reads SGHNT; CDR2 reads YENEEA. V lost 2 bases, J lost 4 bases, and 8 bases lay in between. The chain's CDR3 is CASSLRGGTEAFF. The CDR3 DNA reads TGTGCCAGCAGCTTACGGGGGGGCACTGAAGCTTTCTTT.

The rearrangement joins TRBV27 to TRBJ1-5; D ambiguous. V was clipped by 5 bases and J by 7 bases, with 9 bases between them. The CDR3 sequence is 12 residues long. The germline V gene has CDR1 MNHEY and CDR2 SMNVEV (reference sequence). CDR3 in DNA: TGTGCCAGCAGTACGGGGTTGCAGCCCCAGCATTTT. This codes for CASSTGLQPQHF.

The CDR3 loop reads CASSFQGWTYEQYF. In DNA form, the CDR3 reads TGTGCCAGCAGCTTTCAGGGGTGGACCTACGAGCAGTACTTC. V gene TRBV7-2 combines with J gene TRBJ2-7; a possible D gene is TRBD1 (6 bases). Germline loops: CDR1 SGHTA, CDR2 FQGNSA. The germline V and J ends were trimmed by 3 bases and 2 bases, with 11 bases remaining between them. CDR3 size: 14 residues. The whole variable domain, filled in from reference TRBV7-2 and TRBJ2-7, reads GAGVSQSPSNKVTEKGKDVELRCDPISGHTALYWYRQSLGQGLEFLIYFQGNSAPDKSGLPSDRFSAERTGGSVSTLTIQRTQQEDSAVYLCASSFQGWTYEQYFGPGTRLTVT.

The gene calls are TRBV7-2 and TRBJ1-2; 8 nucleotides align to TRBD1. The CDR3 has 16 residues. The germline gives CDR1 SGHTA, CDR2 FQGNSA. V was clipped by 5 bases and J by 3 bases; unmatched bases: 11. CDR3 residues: CASSGRTGPTYYGYTF. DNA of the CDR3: TGTGCCAGCAGCGGTCGGACAGGGCCTACGTACTATGGCTACACCTTC. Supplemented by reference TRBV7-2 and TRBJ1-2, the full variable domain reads GAGVSQSPSNKVTEKGKDVELRCDPISGHTALYWYRQSLGQGLEFLIYFQGNSAPDKSGLPSDRFSAERTGGSVSTLTIQRTQQEDSAVYLCASSGRTGPTYYGYTFGSGTRLTVV.

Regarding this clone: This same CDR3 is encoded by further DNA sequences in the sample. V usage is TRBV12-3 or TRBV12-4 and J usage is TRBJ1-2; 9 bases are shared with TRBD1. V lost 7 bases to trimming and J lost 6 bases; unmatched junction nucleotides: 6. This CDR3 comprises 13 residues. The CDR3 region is CASTADRGDGYTF. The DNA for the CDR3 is TGTGCCAGCACCGCGGACAGGGGAGATGGCTACACCTTC.

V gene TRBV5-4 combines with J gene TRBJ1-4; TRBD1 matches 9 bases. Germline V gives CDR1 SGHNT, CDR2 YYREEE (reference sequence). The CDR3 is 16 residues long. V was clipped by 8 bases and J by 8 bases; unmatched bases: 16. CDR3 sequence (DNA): TGTGCCAGTAGTCGGGACAGGGTTGGGGCCGACGAAAAACTGTTTTTT. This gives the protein CASSRDRVGADEKLFF. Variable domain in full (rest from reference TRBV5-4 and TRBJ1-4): ETGVTQSPTHLIKTRGQQVTLRCSSQSGHNTVSWYQQALGQGPQFIFQYYREEENGRGNFPPRFSGLQFPNYSSELNVNALELDDSALYLCASSRDRVGADEKLFFGSGTQLSVL.

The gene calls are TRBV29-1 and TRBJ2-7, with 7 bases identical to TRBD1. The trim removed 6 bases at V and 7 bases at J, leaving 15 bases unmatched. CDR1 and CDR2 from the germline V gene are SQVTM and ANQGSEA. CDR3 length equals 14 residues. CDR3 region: CSVNRGAGRGEQYF. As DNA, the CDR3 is TGCAGCGTGAACAGGGGCGCAGGGAGAGGTGAGCAGTACTTC.

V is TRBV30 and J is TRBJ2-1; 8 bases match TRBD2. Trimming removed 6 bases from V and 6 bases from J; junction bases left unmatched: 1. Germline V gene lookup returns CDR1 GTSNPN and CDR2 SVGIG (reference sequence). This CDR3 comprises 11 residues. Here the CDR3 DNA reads TGTGCCTGTGGACTAGCCAATGAGCAGTTCTTC. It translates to CACGLANEQFF. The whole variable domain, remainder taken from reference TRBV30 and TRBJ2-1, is SQTIHQWPATLVQPVGSPLSLECTVEGTSNPNLYWYRQAAGRGLQLLFYSVGIGQISSEVPQNLSASRPQDRQFILSSKKLLLSDSGFYLCACGLANEQFFGPGTRLTVL.

CDR3 DNA: TGTGCCACCAGCAGAGTTGGAGCGTATAGCAATCAGCCCCAGCATTTT. As protein: CATSRVGAYSNQPQHF. The chain carries TRBV15 and TRBJ1-5, with D hard to call. The CDR3 sequence is 16 residues long. V shed 1 base and J shed 0 bases, with 10 bases lying between them. From germline, CDR1 is LNHNV and CDR2 YYDKDF (reference sequence).

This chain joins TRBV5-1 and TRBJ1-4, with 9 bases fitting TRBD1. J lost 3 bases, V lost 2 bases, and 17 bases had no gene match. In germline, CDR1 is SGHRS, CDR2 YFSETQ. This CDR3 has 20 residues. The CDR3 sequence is CASSLNFGTGSPEANEKLFF. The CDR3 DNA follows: TGCGCCAGCAGCTTAAATTTCGGGACAGGGAGCCCCGAGGCTAATGAAAAACTGTTTTTT.

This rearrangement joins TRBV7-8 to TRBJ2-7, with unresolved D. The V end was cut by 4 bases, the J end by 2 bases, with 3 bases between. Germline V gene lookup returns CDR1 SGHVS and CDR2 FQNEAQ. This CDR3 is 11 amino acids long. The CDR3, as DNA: TGTGCCAGCAGCTCTACCTACGAGCAGTACTTC. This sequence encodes CASSSTYEQYF.

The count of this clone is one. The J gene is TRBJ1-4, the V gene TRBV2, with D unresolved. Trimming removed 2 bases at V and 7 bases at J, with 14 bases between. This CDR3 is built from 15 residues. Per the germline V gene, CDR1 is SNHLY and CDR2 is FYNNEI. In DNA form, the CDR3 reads TGTGCCAGCAGTGAACCGCGGGTTGTCTTTGAAAAACTGTTTTTT. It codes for CASSEPRVVFEKLFF.

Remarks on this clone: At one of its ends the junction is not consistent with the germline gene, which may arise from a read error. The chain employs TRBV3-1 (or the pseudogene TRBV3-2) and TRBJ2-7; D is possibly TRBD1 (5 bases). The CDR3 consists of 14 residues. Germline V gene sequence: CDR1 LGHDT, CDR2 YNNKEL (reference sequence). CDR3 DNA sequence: TGTACCAGCACCAATAACGACAGATCCTACGAGCAGTACTTC. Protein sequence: CTSTNNDRSYEQYF.

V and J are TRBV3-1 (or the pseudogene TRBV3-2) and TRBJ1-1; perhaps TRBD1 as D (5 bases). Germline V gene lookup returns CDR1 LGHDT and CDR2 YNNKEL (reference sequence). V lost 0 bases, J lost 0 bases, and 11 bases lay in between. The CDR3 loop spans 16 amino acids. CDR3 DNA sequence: TGTGCCAGCAGCCAAGAGAACAACAGGATGAACACTGAAGCTTTCTTT. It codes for CASSQENNRMNTEAFF.